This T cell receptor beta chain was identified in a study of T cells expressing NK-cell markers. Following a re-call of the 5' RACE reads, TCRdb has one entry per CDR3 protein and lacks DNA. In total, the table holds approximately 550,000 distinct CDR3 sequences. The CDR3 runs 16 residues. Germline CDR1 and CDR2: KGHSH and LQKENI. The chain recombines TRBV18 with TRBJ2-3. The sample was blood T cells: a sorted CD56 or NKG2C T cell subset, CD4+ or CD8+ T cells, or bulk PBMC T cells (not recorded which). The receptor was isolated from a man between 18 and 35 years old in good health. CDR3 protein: CASSPMRNKGTDTQYF.